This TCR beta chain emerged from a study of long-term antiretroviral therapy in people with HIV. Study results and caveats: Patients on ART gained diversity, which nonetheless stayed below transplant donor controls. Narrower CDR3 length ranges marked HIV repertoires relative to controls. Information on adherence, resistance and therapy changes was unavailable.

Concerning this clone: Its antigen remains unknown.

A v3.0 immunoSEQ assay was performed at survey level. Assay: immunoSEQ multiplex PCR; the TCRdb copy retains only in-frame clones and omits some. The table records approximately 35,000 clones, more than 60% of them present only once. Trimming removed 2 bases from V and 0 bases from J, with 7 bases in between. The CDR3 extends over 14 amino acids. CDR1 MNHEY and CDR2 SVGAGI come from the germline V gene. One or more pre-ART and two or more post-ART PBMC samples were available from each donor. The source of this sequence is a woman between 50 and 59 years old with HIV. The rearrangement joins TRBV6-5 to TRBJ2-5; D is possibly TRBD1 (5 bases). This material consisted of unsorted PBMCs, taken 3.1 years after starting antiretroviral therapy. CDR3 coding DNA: TGTGCCAGCAGTTACGGCAGGGACCAAGAGACCCAGTACTTC. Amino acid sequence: CASSYGRDQETQYF.